Listed below are T cell receptor beta chains from one sample, sequenced in a study of blood T cell repertoires in COVID-19. Profiled with immunoSEQ multiplex PCR; TCRdb holds only in-frame clones, not every one. The sample has around 290,000 clones, around nine tenths seen once. Material for sequencing was PBMCs or T cells enriched from blood (not recorded which). The receptors shown here come from a woman in her 30s who had recovered from COVID-19. Both conserved end residues are part of each CDR3. The D gene is left open where the match is weak. A row's size may be missing; if present it is once, few, many or a size class.

D gene,J gene,V gene,clone size,CDR3 length,CDR3 DNA,CDR3 protein
TRBD1,TRBJ2-7,TRBV4-3,few,15,TGCGCCAGCAGCCCCTCACGGACAGGGACATACGAGCAGTACTTC,CASSPSRTGTYEQYF
TRBD2,TRBJ2-1,TRBV9,NA,17,TGTGCCAGCAGCCATACTCGACTAGCGGGAACCTACAATGAGCAGTTCTTC,CASSHTRLAGTYNEQFF
TRBD1,TRBJ2-2,TRBV28,NA,15,TGTGCCACCCGAGAGGACCAGGGGGTCACCGGGGAGCTGTTTTTT,CATREDQGVTGELFF
NA,TRBJ1-2,TRBV10-3,NA,14,TGTGCCATCAGTGAGGGTCAGGTAATGACTGGCTACACCTTC,CAISEGQVMTGYTF
TRBD2,TRBJ2-3,TRBV28,NA,17,TGTGCCAGCAGTTTTTCGGTGCGGGAGGGGGGTACAGATACGCAGTATTTT,CASSFSVREGGTDTQYF
TRBD2,TRBJ2-7,TRBV20-1,NA,15,TGCAGTGCTAGTATGCTAGCGGGAGGAAGGTACGAGCAGTACTTC,CSASMLAGGRYEQYF
TRBD2,TRBJ2-3,TRBV25-1,NA,16,TGTGCCAGCAGTGATAACGGCGGGAGGTCGGGAGATACGCAGTATTTT,CASSDNGGRSGDTQYF
NA,TRBJ2-2,TRBV2,NA,15,TGTGCCAGCAGACCCAGGGGATCGAACACCGGGGAGCTGTTTTTT,CASRPRGSNTGELFF
NA,TRBJ2-1,TRBV5-1,NA,15,TGCGCCAGCAGCTACAGGACCTACTCCTACAATGAGCAGTTCTTC,CASSYRTYSYNEQFF
TRBD1,TRBJ1-5,TRBV5-1,NA,15,TGCGCCAGCAGCCTTACAGGGGGCAGCAATCAGCCCCAGCATTTT,CASSLTGGSNQPQHF
TRBD1,TRBJ1-4,TRBV18,NA,14,TGTGCCAGCTCTAACAGGGGGCGCAATGAAAAACTGTTTTTT,CASSNRGRNEKLFF
TRBD2,TRBJ2-5,TRBV10-3,NA,12,TGTGCCATCAGCGGGGGGGTGGAGACCCAGTACTTC,CAISGGVETQYF
TRBD1,TRBJ1-5,TRBV7-7,NA,19,TGTGCTAGCAGCTTAATCAGGGACAGGGGCCCCGTTGGCAATCAGCCCCAGCATTTT,CASSLIRDRGPVGNQPQHF
NA,TRBJ1-1,TRBV15,NA,19,TGTGCCACCAGCACCTCACGTCGATCGTCCAGGGGTCTGAACACTGAAGCTTTCTTT,CATSTSRRSSRGLNTEAFF
TRBD1,TRBJ2-3,TRBV18,once,16,TGTGCCAGCTCACCCTCGGACAGGTGGAGCACAGATACGCAGTATTTT,CASSPSDRWSTDTQYF
NA,TRBJ2-1,TRBV27,NA,13,TGTGCCAGCAGCCTAGACTACTACAATGAGCAGTTCTTC,CASSLDYYNEQFF
NA,TRBJ1-4,TRBV19,NA,16,TGTGCCAGTAGTATCCGAGGGAGCTCAACTAATGAAAAACTGTTTTTT,CASSIRGSSTNEKLFF
TRBD1,TRBJ1-2,TRBV10-3,NA,14,TGTGCCATCACCACGGGACAGGGGGCGGGAGGCTACACCTTC,CAITTGQGAGGYTF
NA,TRBJ1-5,TRBV28,NA,14,TGTGCCAGCAGTTTAGGTTCACAGGGCCAGCCCCAGCATTTT,CASSLGSQGQPQHF
TRBD2,TRBJ2-7,TRBV3-1/TRBV3-2,NA,14,TGTGCCAGCAGCCCGAGGACTAGTCGGAACGAGCAGTACTTC,CASSPRTSRNEQYF
NA,TRBJ1-5,TRBV7-8,NA,14,TGTGCCAGCAGCTTAGAGGCGGGGAATCAGCCCCAGCATTTT,CASSLEAGNQPQHF
TRBD1,TRBJ1-2,TRBV3-1/TRBV3-2,NA,13,TGTGCCAGCAGCCTGGGACAGGGAGGCGGCTACACCTTC,CASSLGQGGGYTF
NA,TRBJ1-1,TRBV28,NA,12,TGTGCCAGCCGGGGACAGAACACTGAAGCTTTCTTT,CASRGQNTEAFF
TRBD2,TRBJ2-1,TRBV19,NA,17,TGTGCCAGTACTAGCGGGAGATCGGCCGCGTCCTACAATGAGCAGTTCTTC,CASTSGRSAASYNEQFF
NA,TRBJ1-6,TRBV30,NA,12,TGTGCCTGGGGGCAGAATAATTCACCCCTCCACTTT,CAWGQNNSPLHF
NA,TRBJ1-4,TRBV20-1,few,14,TGCAGTGCTAGTCGGGATGCAACTAATGAAAAACTGTTTTTT,CSASRDATNEKLFF
NA,TRBJ2-1,TRBV27,NA,12,TGTGCCAGCAGTTTAGAAGGCCAGGCGAAGTTCTTC,CASSLEGQAKFF
TRBD1,TRBJ2-1,TRBV5-6,few,15,TGTGCCAGCAGCTGGACAGGGAGCTCCTACAATGAGCAGTTCTTC,CASSWTGSSYNEQFF
NA,TRBJ1-1,TRBV2,NA,14,TGTGCCAGCACTGTTAACACAGGAAACACTGAAGCTTTCTTT,CASTVNTGNTEAFF
NA,TRBJ1-1,TRBV7-9,NA,17,TGTGCCAGCACCGCGTCTTGGATAGGGGTAGGTGACACTGAAGCTTTCTTT,CASTASWIGVGDTEAFF
TRBD1,TRBJ1-6,TRBV6-1,NA,13,TGTGCCAGCAGCGACAGGGGATATCCACCCCTCCACTTT,CASSDRGYPPLHF
TRBD1,TRBJ1-2,TRBV7-8,NA,13,TGTGCCAGCAGCACGCGGACAGGTGCTGGCTACACCTTC,CASSTRTGAGYTF
NA,TRBJ1-1,TRBV19,NA,14,TGTGCCAGTAGTAGAAACAGGATGAACACTGAAGCTTTCTTT,CASSRNRMNTEAFF
TRBD1,TRBJ1-2,TRBV6-2/TRBV6-3,NA,16,TGTGCCAGCAGCAAGGCGATCGGGACAGGGTCCTATGGCTACACCTTC,CASSKAIGTGSYGYTF
NA,TRBJ1-1,TRBV7-8,NA,14,TGTGCCAGCAGCTTAGGGCAGGCAAACACTGAAGCTTTCTTT,CASSLGQANTEAFF
NA,TRBJ2-2,TRBV3-1/TRBV3-2,NA,14,TGTGCCAGCAGCCAAGTGGACATCACCGGGGAGCTGTTTTTT,CASSQVDITGELFF
NA,TRBJ1-6,TRBV12-2,once,16,TGTGCAAGTCGCTTAGCGCAAGGCCAGGCTAATTCACCCCTCCACTTT,CASRLAQGQANSPLHF
NA,TRBJ2-5,TRBV29-1,NA,13,TGCAGCGTTGGGGGGGTGTCCAAAGAGACCCAGTACTTC,CSVGGVSKETQYF
NA,TRBJ2-2,TRBV19,once,16,TGTGCCAGTAGTAAGGGACAAGGCTCGAACACCGGGGAGCTGTTTTTT,CASSKGQGSNTGELFF
NA,TRBJ1-2,TRBV5-1,NA,14,TGCGCCAGCAGCTTGGCAGGAGACAGCTATGGCTACACCTTC,CASSLAGDSYGYTF
TRBD1,TRBJ1-4,TRBV28,NA,14,TGTGCCAGCAGGGTCAGGGGGCTAAATGAAAAACTGTTTTTT,CASRVRGLNEKLFF
TRBD2,TRBJ2-5,TRBV9,NA,16,TGTGCCAGCAGCTTTTCGGGACTAGCGGGAAAGGAGACCCAGTACTTC,CASSFSGLAGKETQYF
TRBD1,TRBJ2-1,TRBV29-1,NA,13,TGCAGCGGCCCGGGACAGGGGGCTGTTGAGCAGTTCTTC,CSGPGQGAVEQFF
NA,TRBJ1-1,TRBV10-3,once,17,TGTGCCATCAGGAATGAGAGGGCGCGTAACTCGAACACTGAAGCTTTCTTT,CAIRNERARNSNTEAFF
NA,TRBJ2-7,TRBV5-1,NA,13,TGCGCCAGCAGCCACTCGGAGGGTTCCGAGCAGTACTTC,CASSHSEGSEQYF
TRBD1,TRBJ1-1,TRBV5-1,once,12,TGCGCCAGCGGGACAGGGGTCACTGAAGCTTTCTTT,CASGTGVTEAFF
TRBD1,TRBJ1-1,TRBV6-5,NA,16,TGTGCCAGCAGTTCACCGAGGGACAGGGGAGGCACTGAAGCTTTCTTT,CASSSPRDRGGTEAFF
NA,TRBJ1-1,TRBV2,NA,14,TGTGCCAGCAGGAGGGATTTAGGTAGGACTGAAGCTTTCTTT,CASRRDLGRTEAFF
NA,TRBJ1-2,TRBV27,NA,14,TGTGCCAGCAGTTTCTCGGGGTTTGGCTATGGCTACACCTTC,CASSFSGFGYGYTF
TRBD1,TRBJ1-4,TRBV7-2,NA,18,TGTGCCAGCAGCTTTTTTGGGACAGGGACTGTAACTAATGAAAAACTGTTTTTT,CASSFFGTGTVTNEKLFF
NA,TRBJ2-3,TRBV6-5,NA,14,TGTGCCAGCGCCTCCCCCCGGGAGAGGGATACGCAGTATTTT,CASASPRERDTQYF
TRBD1,TRBJ1-2,TRBV5-1,NA,15,TGCGCCAGCAGCTGGATAATGGGACAGACCTATGGCTACACCTTC,CASSWIMGQTYGYTF
TRBD2,TRBJ2-7,TRBV2,NA,14,TGTGCCAGCACCCACGGGGGGAGTACTGGCGAGCAGTACTTC,CASTHGGSTGEQYF